The table lists the clone carrying this T cell receptor beta chain with many counts. Its antigen is not identified. There are 15 residues in the CDR3. With 6 bases clipped from V and 2 bases from J, the junction kept 5 bases outside the gene matches. This sample was included in a study of CD8+CD57+ T cells in acquired aplastic anemia. Overall study context: Sorted CD4+ and CD8+ cells gave a mean 3.2 ug DNA, range 0.2 to 27.4 ug. Study-level results: Researchers report that fewer than 35 CD8+ CDR3 sequences appeared in both patients and controls.

Genomic DNA was employed as the template in profiling TCR beta VDJ and CDR3. Each CDR3 protein gets one entry after TCRdb re-called the reads with MiXCR. The table includes fewer than 150,000 distinct CDR3 sequences, 48% detected once. The source material was sorted CD4+, CD8+, or CD8+CD57+ T cells (not recorded which) from PBMCs. This clonotype originated in a human donor in good health, serving as a control. V usage is TRBV12-3 or TRBV12-4 and J usage is TRBJ2-7; 12 nucleotides align to TRBD1. The CDR3 DNA follows: TGTGCCAGCAGCCGGGGACAGGGGGCTACCTACGAGCAGTACTTC. Its translation: CASSRGQGATYEQYF.